These 25 T cell receptor beta chains were sequenced from one sample in a study of neurological immune-mediated disorders. Using its own MiXCR run on the 5' RACE reads, TCRdb lists one record per CDR3 protein. Among some 54,000 distinct CDR3 sequences listed, roughly 10% were seen once. Time point indicated: longitudinal time-point 1 (baseline). Sequencing was carried out using PBMCs. These receptors all stem from a male donor with HTLV-1-associated myelopathy (HAM/TSP).

This clonotype was seen repeatedly, ten times or more. V usage is TRBV6-2 or TRBV6-3 and J usage is TRBJ2-1; D is undetermined. CDR3 size: 18 residues. The V gene lost 6 bases and the J gene lost 1 base, with 22 bases spanning the gap. CDR1 and CDR2 (germline): MNHEY, SVGEGT. Here the CDR3 reads CASSSTRAAWVSYNEQFF. DNA for the CDR3: TGTGCCAGCAGCTCCACCCGGGCAGCCTGGGTGTCCTACAATGAGCAGTTCTTC.

Many counts were recorded for this clonotype. The chain carries TRBV5-1 and TRBJ2-7; D may correspond to TRBD1 or TRBD2 (6 bases each). Trimming stripped 0 bases from V and 2 bases from J, with 12 bases between. Germline CDR1 and CDR2: SGHRS and YFSETQ. The CDR3 runs 15 residues. Written as DNA, the CDR3 is TGCGCCAGCAGCTTGGCTAGGGGGGTAACCTACGAGCAGTACTTC. Encoded protein: CASSLARGVTYEQYF.

This clonotype was seen many times. CDR3 loop: CASSPNGGNQPQHF. In DNA, the CDR3 is TGTGCCAGCTCACCAAACGGGGGGAATCAGCCCCAGCATTTT. The gene calls are TRBV18 and TRBJ1-5, with a possible D match to TRBD1 (5 bases). Germline lookup yields CDR1 KGHSH and CDR2 LQKENI. The CDR3 covers 14 residues. V was clipped by 2 bases and J by 4 bases, with 9 bases between them.

This clonotype has at least ten counts. The rearrangement uses TRBV20-1 and TRBJ2-5, with D perhaps TRBD2 (7 bases). V lost 3 bases, J lost 7 bases, and 15 bases lay in between. Germline V CDR1 and CDR2: DFQATT, SNEGSKA (reference sequence). The CDR3 consists of 13 residues. This CDR3 is CSASGGARGTQYF. The CDR3 DNA follows: TGCAGTGCTAGTGGGGGGGCTCGGGGGACCCAGTACTTC.

In this sample, this clonotype turned up once. The V call is TRBV4-2, the J call TRBJ2-7, with unresolved D. The V end was cut by 5 bases, the J end by 6 bases, with 14 bases between. The V gene's germline CDR1 is LGHNA and CDR2 YNFKEQ. The CDR3 is 13 residues long. CDR3 sequence (DNA): TGTGCCAGCAGCAAATATCTGGGTTTCGAGCAGTACTTC. Translated, it gives CASSKYLGFEQYF.

This clonotype was counted ten times or more. This chain connects TRBV6-6 to TRBJ1-5; 8 bases fit TRBD1. Trimming at V came to 6 bases and at J to 3 bases, leaving 13 bases not matched to a gene. Germline V gives CDR1 MNHNY, CDR2 SVGAGI (reference sequence). This CDR3 has 17 amino acids. CDR3 amino acids: CASRPRTGSKDNQPQHF. The CDR3 DNA reads as TGTGCCAGCAGACCCCGGACAGGGAGTAAGGACAATCAGCCCCAGCATTTT.

This clonotype was counted many times. The chain links TRBV29-1 to TRBJ1-1, with 8 bases identical to TRBD1. The CDR3 is made up of 11 amino acids. J lost 11 bases, V lost 4 bases, and 6 bases had no gene match. The germline V gene encodes CDR1 SQVTM and CDR2 ANQGSEA. This CDR3 reads CSVGQGAAAFF. For the CDR3, the DNA is TGCAGCGTTGGGCAGGGGGCGGCGGCTTTCTTT. The full variable domain, in which reference TRBV29-1 and TRBJ1-1 provide the parts outside the CDR3, is SAVISQKPSRDICQRGTSLTIQCQVDSQVTMMFWYRQQPGQSLTLIATANQGSEATYESGFVIDKFPISRPNLTFSTLTVSNMSPEDSSIYLCSVGQGAAAFFGQGTRLTVV.

The V gene is TRBV20-1, the J gene TRBJ2-7; a weak D match, TRBD2 (5 bases). Per the germline V gene, CDR1 is DFQATT and CDR2 is SNEGSKA (reference sequence). V lost 3 bases and J lost 1, with 13 bases in between. The CDR3 spans 14 residues. CDR3: CSARVLAESYEQYF. The CDR3 DNA reads TGCAGTGCTAGGGTTCTAGCTGAATCCTACGAGCAGTACTTC.

The sample holds many counts of this clonotype. This chain links TRBV14 with TRBJ2-7, with a weak D call TRBD1 (6 bases). The CDR3 is made up of 18 amino acids. Trimming removed 1 base from V and 1 base from J, with 20 bases in between. Germline V gives CDR1 SGHDN, CDR2 FVKESK. CDR3 sequence (DNA): TGTGCCAGCAGCCAAGTTAGAAGATCCGGGACAATTTCCTACGAGCAGTACTTC. Its translation is CASSQVRRSGTISYEQYF. Filled out from reference TRBV14 and TRBJ2-7, the complete variable domain reads EAGVTQFPSHSVIEKGQTVTLRCDPISGHDNLYWYRRVMGKEIKFLLHFVKESKQDESGMPNNRFLAERTGGTYSTLKVQPAELEDSGVYFCASSQVRRSGTISYEQYFGPGTRLTVT.

V is TRBV24-1 and J is TRBJ1-1; D is possibly TRBD1 (5 bases). Trimming stripped 4 bases from V and 3 bases from J, with 5 bases between. Germline CDR1 KGHDR, CDR2 SFDVKD. The CDR3 sequence is 12 residues long. In nucleotides, the CDR3 is TGTGCCACCAGTGAGGGGGACACTGAAGCTTTCTTT. Its protein product is CATSEGDTEAFF.

Ten or more counts support this clonotype. The V call is TRBV5-1, the J call TRBJ2-2; D ambiguous. There are 14 residues in the CDR3. Germline CDR1 reads SGHRS; CDR2 reads YFSETQ. V was clipped by 2 bases and J by 1 base, with 6 bases between them. The CDR3 is CASSFDGNTGELFF. The CDR3 region has the DNA TGCGCCAGCAGCTTTGACGGGAACACCGGGGAGCTGTTTTTT.

This clonotype was recorded at least ten times. The chain joins TRBV27 to TRBJ1-5, with 11 positions matching TRBD1. CDR1 MNHEY and CDR2 SMNVEV come from the germline V gene (reference sequence). There are 17 residues in the CDR3. V lost 2 bases, J lost 6 bases, and 9 bases stayed unmatched. The CDR3 here is CASSLIFGTGGVQPQHF. CDR3 nucleotide sequence: TGTGCCAGCAGTTTAATTTTTGGGACAGGGGGGGTTCAGCCCCAGCATTTT.

This clonotype has a count of ten or more. V is TRBV5-1 and J is TRBJ1-1; 7 bases line up with TRBD1. Germline V gives CDR1 SGHRS, CDR2 YFSETQ. V lost 0 bases, J lost 4 bases, and 6 bases stayed unmatched. The CDR3 has 15 amino acids. The CDR3 DNA reads TGCGCCAGCAGCTTGGTAGGGGGCCTAGGCACTGAAGCTTTCTTT. Amino acids: CASSLVGGLGTEAFF.

This clonotype was seen repeatedly, ten times or more. This chain uses TRBV7-2 with TRBJ2-1, with 9 bases aligning to TRBD2. CDR3 length equals 12 residues. The junction had 2 bases not matched to a gene; V was cut back by 2 bases and J by 12 bases. Looked up from germline, CDR1 is SGHTA and CDR2 is FQGNSA. Here the CDR3 DNA reads TGTGCCAGCAGCTTACAGCGGGGGGTGCAGTTCTTC. Amino acids: CASSLQRGVQFF.

This clonotype has at least ten counts. CDR3 DNA sequence: TGTGCCAGCAGCAGGAGCGGGAACCTACCCTACGAGCAGTACTTC. It translates to CASSRSGNLPYEQYF. The chain joins TRBV7-2 to TRBJ2-7; 7 bases match TRBD2. The CDR3 sequence is 15 residues long. The junction had 9 bases not matched to a gene; V was cut back by 5 bases and J by 2 bases. Germline assignment: CDR1 SGHTA and CDR2 FQGNSA. The full variable domain, in which reference TRBV7-2 and TRBJ2-7 provide the parts outside the CDR3, is GAGVSQSPSNKVTEKGKDVELRCDPISGHTALYWYRQSLGQGLEFLIYFQGNSAPDKSGLPSDRFSAERTGGSVSTLTIQRTQQEDSAVYLCASSRSGNLPYEQYFGPGTRLTVT.

This clonotype was seen ten or more times. V gene TRBV6-6 combines with J gene TRBJ1-5; no definite D call. This CDR3 comprises 13 residues. Germline V gene lookup returns CDR1 MNHNY and CDR2 SVGAGI (reference sequence). V was clipped by 6 bases and J by 4 bases, with 10 bases between them. The chain's CDR3 is CASSSTDNQPQHF. CDR3 DNA sequence: TGTGCCAGCAGCTCGACTGATAATCAGCCCCAGCATTTT.

This clonotype was observed many times. The J gene is TRBJ2-5, the V gene TRBV14; D is perhaps TRBD2 (5 bases). The germline CDR1 and CDR2 sequences are SGHDN and FVKESK. The CDR3 spans 13 residues. Deletions cut 2 bases from V and 5 bases from J, with 9 bases between. CDR3 in amino acids: CASSQNTGETQYF. DNA for the CDR3: TGTGCCAGCAGCCAAAACACGGGGGAGACCCAGTACTTC.

In its sample, this clonotype was seen many times. The chain has TRBV12-3 or TRBV12-4 and TRBJ1-1; D unresolved. CDR3 length equals 11 residues. Trimming stripped 3 bases from V and 6 bases from J, with 5 bases between. The CDR3 DNA reads TGTGCCAGCAGTTTCGCCGCTGAAGCTTTCTTT. It is translated as CASSFAAEAFF.

This clonotype was seen repeatedly, ten times or more. CDR3 in DNA: TGCAGTGCTAGAGTGAGGGCCGGGACAGGGGGCTGGGAGACCCAGTACTTC. Its protein product is CSARVRAGTGGWETQYF. The chain is built from TRBV20-1 and TRBJ2-5; 12 positions match TRBD1. The CDR3 is 17 amino acids. Germline V gives CDR1 DFQATT, CDR2 SNEGSKA (reference sequence). The V gene end was trimmed by 1 base and the J gene end by 5 bases; junction bases not matched to a gene: 11.

In its sample, this clonotype ranks as medium-sized. The chain uses TRBV6-5 and TRBJ2-3; D tentatively fits TRBD1 or TRBD2 (6 bases each). The CDR3 runs to 16 residues. V was cut by 7 bases and J by 0 bases, with 17 bases left in between. Per germline, CDR1 MNHEY and CDR2 SVGAGI. The CDR3, as DNA: TGTGCCAGCACCCCGTCCCCGGGGGCAAGCACAGATACGCAGTATTTT. Its translation is CASTPSPGASTDTQYF.

This clonotype was recorded many times. This sequence joins TRBV12-3 or TRBV12-4 and TRBJ1-2; D is possibly TRBD1 (6 bases). V gave up 4 bases and J gave up 1 base, with 25 bases separating them. The length of the CDR3 is 19 residues. CDR3 protein: CASSSPNEDRRTLNYGYTF. DNA of the CDR3: TGTGCCAGCAGTTCACCCAACGAGGACAGACGAACCCTTAACTATGGCTACACCTTC.

This clonotype was observed many times. The CDR3 spells CASSLADGNYGYTF. The CDR3 DNA reads TGCGCCAGCAGCTTGGCGGACGGAAACTATGGCTACACCTTC. This sequence joins TRBV5-1 and TRBJ1-2; D ambiguous. The CDR3 loop spans 14 amino acids. Germline CDR1 is SGHRS and CDR2 is YFSETQ. Between the trimmed V and J ends, which lost 0 bases and 2 bases, there was a span of 8 bases. Looking up the rest from reference TRBV5-1 and TRBJ1-2 gives the full variable domain: KAGVTQTPRYLIKTRGQQVTLSCSPISGHRSVSWYQQTPGQGLQFLFEYFSETQRNKGNFPGRFSGRQFSNSRSEMNVSTLELGDSALYLCASSLADGNYGYTFGSGTRLTVV.

This clonotype occurred a few times. The chain is built from TRBV5-1 and TRBJ1-1; a weak D match, TRBD1 (6 bases). This CDR3 has 15 residues. CDR1 SGHRS and CDR2 YFSETQ come from the germline V gene. The germline V and J ends were trimmed by 4 bases and 5 bases, with 18 bases remaining between them. The CDR3 coding sequence is TGCGCCAGCAGCATCACGGACAGTTCGGGGACTGAAGCTTTCTTT. This translates into CASSITDSSGTEAFF.

This clonotype was seen repeatedly, ten times or more. This chain links TRBV28 with TRBJ2-7, with D possibly matching TRBD1 (5 bases). V was shortened by 6 bases and J by 2 bases, with 14 bases between the two germline ends. Per germline, CDR1 MDHEN and CDR2 SYDVKM. The CDR3 spans 14 residues. The CDR3, as DNA: TGTGCCAGCAGCCTGGGGCAGTTTCCCTACGAGCAGTACTTC. It translates to CASSLGQFPYEQYF.

In this sample, this clonotype turned up many times. The DNA of the CDR3 is TGCGCCAGCAGCTTGGGCATGGGCAGGGAGCTGTTTTTT. Translated, it gives CASSLGMGRELFF. The V and J genes are TRBV5-1 and TRBJ2-2; D is ambiguous. Trimming left V 0 bases short and J 9 bases short, with 9 bases between. Germline V gene lookup returns CDR1 SGHRS and CDR2 YFSETQ. The CDR3 runs to 13 residues. Complete variable domain (other parts from reference TRBV5-1 and TRBJ2-2): KAGVTQTPRYLIKTRGQQVTLSCSPISGHRSVSWYQQTPGQGLQFLFEYFSETQRNKGNFPGRFSGRQFSNSRSEMNVSTLELGDSALYLCASSLGMGRELFFGEGSRLTVL.